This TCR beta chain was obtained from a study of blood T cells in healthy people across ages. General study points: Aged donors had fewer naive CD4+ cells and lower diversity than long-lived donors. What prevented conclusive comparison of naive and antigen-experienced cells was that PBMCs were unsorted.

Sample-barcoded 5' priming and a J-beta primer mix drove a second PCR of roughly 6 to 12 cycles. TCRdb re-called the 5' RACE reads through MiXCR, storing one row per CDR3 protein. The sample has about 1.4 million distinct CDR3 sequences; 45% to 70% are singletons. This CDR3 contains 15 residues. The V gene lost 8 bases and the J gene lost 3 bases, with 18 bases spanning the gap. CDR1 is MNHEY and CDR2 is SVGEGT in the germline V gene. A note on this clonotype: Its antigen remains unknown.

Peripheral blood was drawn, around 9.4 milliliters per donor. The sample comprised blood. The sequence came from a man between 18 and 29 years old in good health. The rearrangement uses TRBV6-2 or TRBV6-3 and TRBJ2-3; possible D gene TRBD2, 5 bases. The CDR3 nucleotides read TGTGCCAGCGACTCGCGATGGGAGCCGACAGATACGCAGTATTTT. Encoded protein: CASDSRWEPTDTQYF.